This TCR beta chain was profiled in a study of T cell responses to AZD1222 COVID-19 vaccine (dated by TCRdb to the early 2020s). As for the study more broadly: TCR sequencing covered 230 to 250 trial participants: approximately 200 given two doses of AZD1222 and 26 given two doses of MenACWY control vaccine. Enrollment into the trials was organized by age into subgroups of 18-55, 56-69 and 70-plus years, and those subgroups contained roughly 160, 29 and 62 TCR-sequenced participants, respectively.

The CDR3 spans 16 residues, from the cysteine through the phenylalanine. Only CDR3 DNA remains: 48 bases, in frame from the first base. The germline V end is reduced by 3 bases and the J end by 2 bases; junction bases left unmatched: 7. Per the germline V gene, MGHDK is the CDR1 and SYGVNS is the CDR2. Sample time point, as interpreted from the label and publication: about 28 days (+/-7) after the second vaccine dose. Because spike-specific TCR depth and breadth did not differ between the two schedules, AZD1222 recipients who got a second dose at roughly 4 weeks were pooled with those who got a second dose at roughly 12 weeks. Vaccinee samples were obtained from the UK trials COV001 and COV002, which included a single-blind randomized controlled phase 2/3 trial of AZD1222 (ChAdOx1 nCoV-19) in healthy adults. For TCRbeta chain sequencing, PBMC samples were collected from trial participants at day 0 and at day 28 after the second dose.

The CDR3 regions of human TCRbeta chains were analyzed by immunosequencing. The authors processed their data as follows. Repertoire TCRs were matched against a reference library of SARS-CoV-2-specific TCRs generated with the MIRA antigen-specificity platform. Breadth was defined as the fraction of unique TCRs that were SARS-CoV-2-associated. Depth was defined as the fraction of total T cells that were SARS-CoV-2-associated. Using the MIRA data, every spike-specific TCR was mapped to the spike region that the TCR reacted to and assigned to either a CD4 or a CD8 class. Log10-transformed breadth and depth values were compared by one-way ANOVA with Sidak's multiple comparisons tests. Drawn from immuneACCESS, this table holds only the in-frame rearrangements with V and J called that TCRdb kept. Clones are partly lost; checked studies trace under half to an unresolved V gene and leave the rest unexplained. V and J calls and clone size are as listed in that table; D and trimming were resolved from the DNA. The sample yields about 130,000 clones; around nine tenths were counted once. In total, the top ten clones hold 0.85% to 1.3% of the sample.

Details on this clone: What antigen it recognizes has not been identified. Per-base qualities were not stored, and no clone one base away is much larger.

Study-wide conclusions, independent of this receptor: Spike-specific TCR breadth and depth rose significantly after two AZD1222 doses compared with day 0 and with MenACWY recipients. Epitopes outside the regions mutated in the B.1.351 and B.1.1.7 variants were reportedly recognized by nearly half of the unique spike-specific TCRs. Because no day 14 peak-response samples were available, repertoires were characterized only after the peak T cell response. The 56-69-year group was small, and its depth increase did not reach significance, likely because of low power. Most participants were white British and females outnumbered males, and the authors suggested that clonal diversity may have been underestimated. The vaccine-associated CD4 TCRs covered the entire spike protein, and the dominant responses fell in regions 160-218 and 743-854. Conclusions about previously exposed vaccinees are limited, since just six or seven AZD1222 recipients were seropositive for SARS-CoV-2 at baseline.

Sequencing used peripheral blood, obtained 28 days after the second AZD1222 dose. Rearrangement joined TRBV25-1 to TRBJ1-5; TRBD1 matches 7 bases in the middle. This sequence was found in an adult who received the AZD1222 COVID-19 vaccine. The CDR3 region reads CASSDNRQGGNQPQHF. The DNA sequence reads TGTGCCAGCAGTGACAACCGACAGGGAGGCAATCAGCCCCAGCATTTT.